Following are 30 T cell receptor beta chains from one sample sequenced in a study of blood T cell repertoires in COVID-19. Produced via immunoSEQ multiplex PCR; TCRdb's table is partial and in-frame only. The table records under 150,000 clones, around 86% of them present only once. Sequencing used peripheral blood. Receptor source: a woman aged 60-75 years with active or convalescent COVID-19.

The chain combines TRBV15 with TRBJ1-2; a weak D match, TRBD1 (5 bases). Germline CDR1 reads LNHNV; CDR2 reads YYDKDF (reference sequence). Trimming pared 0 bases from V and 7 bases from J, leaving 12 bases between. The CDR3 runs to 14 residues. CDR3 nucleotides: TGTGCCACCAGCAGAGAAAGGGGCACGGGTGGCTACACCTTC. This encodes CATSRERGTGGYTF.

The chain is built from TRBV3-1 (or the pseudogene TRBV3-2) and TRBJ2-6, with unresolved D. The germline V gene has CDR1 LGHDT and CDR2 YNNKEL (reference sequence). CDR3 size: 14 residues. Trimming took off 0 bases at V and 4 bases at J, with 4 bases between the two ends. DNA of the CDR3: TGTGCCAGCAGCCAAGACAGGGGGGCCAACGTCCTGACTTTC. This translates into CASSQDRGANVLTF.

This clone was detected ten times or more. The rearrangement links TRBV28 to TRBJ1-5, with D perhaps matching TRBD1 (5 bases). Germline CDR1 reads MDHEN; CDR2 reads SYDVKM. This CDR3 is built from 15 residues. Trimming pared 1 base from V and 4 bases from J, leaving 11 bases between. The CDR3 loop reads CASSLLEGWNQPQHF. The CDR3 DNA follows: TGTGCCAGCAGTTTATTGGAGGGGTGGAATCAGCCCCAGCATTTT.

The V and J genes are TRBV5-1 and TRBJ2-7; 8 nucleotides agree with TRBD2. The CDR3 extends over 16 amino acids. The V gene's germline CDR1 is SGHRS and CDR2 YFSETQ. Germline trimming cut 5 bases from V and 7 bases from J; bases unmatched to any gene: 17. CDR3 sequence: CASRLGGAGDGKEQYF. The CDR3 nucleotides are TGCGCCAGCAGACTCGGGGGAGCGGGAGATGGGAAAGAGCAGTACTTC.

The chain couples TRBV28 to TRBJ2-2, with 7 bases identical to TRBD1. This CDR3 has 16 residues. Germline V gives CDR1 MDHEN, CDR2 SYDVKM. The V gene end was trimmed by 11 bases and the J gene end by 2 bases; junction bases not matched to a gene: 14. The CDR3, as DNA: TGTGCCGGAGCGGCCCCGGGACAGCGCAACACCGGGGAGCTGTTTTTT. Protein product: CAGAAPGQRNTGELFF.

V gene TRBV5-4 combines with J gene TRBJ2-5; the D gene is possibly TRBD1 (5 bases). Germline CDR1 and CDR2: SGHNT and YYREEE (reference sequence). The CDR3 runs to 14 residues. The V and J ends lost 4 bases and 3 bases respectively, with 13 bases between them. For the CDR3, the DNA is TGTGCCAGCAGCCAGGGTTCCGCGAAAGAGACCCAGTACTTC. Amino acids: CASSQGSAKETQYF.

The chain joins TRBV18 to TRBJ2-3; D may be TRBD2 (5 bases). From germline, CDR1 is KGHSH and CDR2 LQKENI. Trimming pared 3 bases from V and 6 bases from J, leaving 13 bases between. CDR3 size: 14 residues. The CDR3 is CASSPRGTADTQYF. In DNA, the CDR3 is TGTGCCAGCTCACCCCGGGGTACCGCGGATACGCAGTATTTT. Combining the CDR3 with reference TRBV18 and TRBJ2-3 gives the whole variable domain NAGVMQNPRHLVRRRGQEARLRCSPMKGHSHVYWYRQLPEEGLKFMVYLQKENIIDESGMPKERFSAEFPKEGPSILRIQQVVRGDSAAYFCASSPRGTADTQYFGPGTRLTVL.

Here the CDR3 reads CASSQVGLASVNNWETQYF. The CDR3 nucleotides are TGTGCCAGCAGCCAAGTGGGACTAGCGAGTGTAAATAATTGGGAGACCCAGTACTTC. V and J are TRBV3-1 (or the pseudogene TRBV3-2) and TRBJ2-5; 10 nucleotides agree with TRBD2. Per the germline V gene, CDR1 is LGHDT and CDR2 is YNNKEL (reference sequence). There are 19 residues in the CDR3. The J segment lost 5 bases and the V segment lost 1 base, leaving 16 bases of the junction unmatched.

The chain recombines TRBV19 with TRBJ1-2, with 8 bases identical to TRBD1. The trim removed 4 bases at V and 4 bases at J, leaving 5 bases unmatched. CDR1 is LNHDA, CDR2 SQIVND, per germline (reference sequence). This CDR3 has 14 residues. CDR3 amino acids: CASSSTGGTYGYTF. Here the CDR3 DNA reads TGTGCCAGTAGTAGCACAGGGGGAACCTATGGCTACACCTTC. The full variable domain, completed using reference TRBV19 and TRBJ1-2, is DGGITQSPKYLFRKEGQNVTLSCEQNLNHDAMYWYRQDPGQGLRLIYYSQIVNDFQKGDIAEGYSVSREKKESFPLTVTSAQKNPTAFYLCASSSTGGTYGYTFGSGTRLTVV.

V and J are TRBV28 and TRBJ1-3; unclear D gene. Germline-derived CDR1 and CDR2 are MDHEN and SYDVKM. The germline V and J ends were trimmed by 11 bases and 0 bases, with 11 bases remaining between them. The CDR3 is made up of 13 amino acids. This CDR3 reads CAVLAGSGNTIYF. In DNA form, the CDR3 reads TGTGCCGTGCTAGCTGGCTCTGGAAACACCATATATTTT.

The chain's CDR3 is CASSTYRDNEQFF. Written as DNA, the CDR3 is TGTGCCAGTAGTACCTACAGGGACAATGAGCAGTTCTTC. The chain carries TRBV19 and TRBJ2-1, with D possibly matching TRBD1 (6 bases). The CDR3 consists of 13 residues. The ends were cut back, 4 bases at V and 5 bases at J, with 9 bases in the middle. Germline V lookup: CDR1 LNHDA, CDR2 SQIVND (reference sequence). The variable domain in full, with the rest retrieved from reference TRBV19 and TRBJ2-1, is DGGITQSPKYLFRKEGQNVTLSCEQNLNHDAMYWYRQDPGQGLRLIYYSQIVNDFQKGDIAEGYSVSREKKESFPLTVTSAQKNPTAFYLCASSTYRDNEQFFGPGTRLTVL.

The rearrangement links TRBV19 to TRBJ1-6; tentatively, D is TRBD1 (6 bases). Between the trimmed V and J ends, which lost 8 bases and 10 bases, there was a span of 12 bases. Per germline, CDR1 LNHDA and CDR2 SQIVND (reference sequence). This CDR3 region has 12 residues. CDR3 protein: CASGGGRSPLHF. In DNA form, the CDR3 reads TGTGCCAGTGGGGGGGGCAGGTCACCCCTCCACTTT.

This clone was detected once. V is TRBV7-9 and J is TRBJ1-2, with D possibly being TRBD1 (6 bases). V lost 6 bases and J 7 bases, leaving 24 bases between the germline ends. Per germline, CDR1 SEHNR and CDR2 FQNEAQ (reference sequence). The CDR3 runs to 16 residues. The DNA for the CDR3 is TGTGCCAGCAGTCTGAGGGGGAGCGAACTATTTGCTGGCTACACCTTC. Amino acids: CASSLRGSELFAGYTF. Supplemented by reference TRBV7-9 and TRBJ1-2, the full variable domain reads DTGVSQNPRHKITKRGQNVTFRCDPISEHNRLYWYRQTLGQGPEFLTYFQNEAQLEKSRLLSDRFSAERPKGSFSTLEIQRTEQGDSAMYLCASSLRGSELFAGYTFGSGTRLTVV.

The rearrangement joins TRBV3-1 (or the pseudogene TRBV3-2) to TRBJ1-3, with D tentatively TRBD1 (6 bases). V lost 6 bases, J lost 0 bases, and 12 bases lay in between. Germline CDR1 LGHDT, CDR2 YNNKEL (reference sequence). The CDR3 sequence is 15 residues long. The CDR3, as DNA: TGTGCCAGCAGGCTCAGGGGAAACTCTGGAAACACCATATATTTT. Encoded protein: CASRLRGNSGNTIYF.

This clone occurred many times. The V and J genes are TRBV9 and TRBJ2-7; TRBD1 agrees at 9 bases. Trimming cost V 4 bases and J 3 bases; bases outside gene matches: 11. The CDR3 totals 16 residues. The V gene's germline CDR1 is SGDLS and CDR2 YYNGEE. In nucleotides, the CDR3 is TGTGCCAGCAGCATAAGTTCCGGGACAGGGATCTACGAGCAGTACTTC. Amino acids: CASSISSGTGIYEQYF.

The chain joins TRBV28 to TRBJ2-2; possibly TRBD1 for D (6 bases). The CDR3 spans 15 residues. With 4 bases removed from V and 6 bases from J, the gap between germline ends came to 15 bases. Germline V CDR1 and CDR2: MDHEN, SYDVKM. The CDR3 loop reads CASSSFPTGPGELFF. CDR3 sequence (DNA): TGTGCCAGCAGTTCCTTCCCGACAGGCCCCGGGGAGCTGTTTTTT.

J is TRBJ2-1 and V is TRBV2, with TRBD1 as a possible D gene (6 bases). V was clipped by 7 bases and J by 0 bases, with 13 bases between them. This CDR3 is 15 amino acids long. CDR1 is SNHLY, CDR2 FYNNEI, per germline. The CDR3 is CASIGTPISYNEQFF. In nucleotides, the CDR3 is TGTGCCAGCATCGGGACACCTATCTCCTACAATGAGCAGTTCTTC.

V gene TRBV11-3 combines with J gene TRBJ1-1, with a tentative D call TRBD1 (5 bases). CDR3 length: 14 amino acids. The V gene lost 5 bases and the J gene lost 1 base, with 11 bases spanning the gap. Germline CDR1 and CDR2: SGHNT and YENEEA. For the CDR3, the DNA is TGTGCCAGCAGCCGCCAGGGTCAGAACACTGAAGCTTTCTTT. Amino acids: CASSRQGQNTEAFF.

This chain joins TRBV19 and TRBJ2-7, with a tentative D call TRBD1 (6 bases). Germline-derived CDR1 and CDR2 are LNHDA and SQIVND (reference sequence). The V and J ends lost 4 bases and 3 bases respectively, with 13 bases between them. The CDR3 spans 14 residues. The CDR3 nucleotides read TGTGCCAGTAGTACAGGACAGCTTAACTACGAGCAGTACTTC. This sequence encodes CASSTGQLNYEQYF. Full variable domain (outside the CDR3, taken from reference TRBV19 and TRBJ2-7): DGGITQSPKYLFRKEGQNVTLSCEQNLNHDAMYWYRQDPGQGLRLIYYSQIVNDFQKGDIAEGYSVSREKKESFPLTVTSAQKNPTAFYLCASSTGQLNYEQYFGPGTRLTVT.

The rearrangement links TRBV7-5 to TRBJ1-5. TRBV7-5 is recorded as a pseudogene. The CDR3 is 15 residues long. CDR3 protein: CVRSFPGFYNQPQHF. CDR3 DNA sequence: TGTGTCAGAAGCTTTCCGGGGTTTTACAATCAGCCCCAGCATTTT.

The chain recombines TRBV6-2 or TRBV6-3 with TRBJ1-5, with D tentatively TRBD1 (5 bases). This CDR3 is 16 amino acids long. Trimming shortened V by 7 bases and J by 1 base, and 17 bases separated the two germline ends. Germline lookup yields CDR1 MNHEY and CDR2 SVGEGT. CDR3 in amino acids: CASTPTGGGSNQPQHF. The CDR3 DNA sequence: TGTGCCAGCACCCCTACAGGCGGGGGGAGCAATCAGCCCCAGCATTTT.

The chain carries TRBV2 and TRBJ2-2; maybe TRBD1 (6 bases). Deletions cut 6 bases from V and 3 bases from J, with 14 bases between. CDR3 length equals 15 residues. In germline, CDR1 is SNHLY, CDR2 FYNNEI. This chain's CDR3 is CASSPLQGDTGELFF. CDR3 nucleotides: TGTGCCAGCAGCCCCCTACAGGGCGACACCGGGGAGCTGTTTTTT.

The chain joins TRBV18 to TRBJ2-2; possible D gene TRBD1, 6 bases. This CDR3 is 16 amino acids long. V gave up 6 bases and J gave up 2 bases, with 16 bases separating them. Germline V lookup: CDR1 KGHSH, CDR2 LQKENI. CDR3 in amino acids: CASSRIGTSNTGELFF. As DNA, the CDR3 is TGTGCCAGCTCTCGAATCGGGACATCCAACACCGGGGAGCTGTTTTTT.

V and J are TRBV21-1 and TRBJ1-4. TRBV21-1 is assigned pseudogene status. The CDR3 contains 16 residues. CDR3 sequence (DNA): TGTGCCAGCAGCAAAGCCCGGGAGTCCACCAATGAAAAACTGTTTTTT. This translates into CASSKARESTNEKLFF.

The chain combines TRBV4-1 with TRBJ2-7; a possible D gene is TRBD1 (6 bases). Germline lookup yields CDR1 MGHRA and CDR2 YSYEKL. The CDR3 sequence is 15 residues long. The ends were cut back, 2 bases at V and 2 bases at J, with 13 bases in the middle. The CDR3 sequence is CASSQQWAGAYEQYF. In DNA form, the CDR3 reads TGCGCCAGCAGCCAACAATGGGCAGGGGCCTACGAGCAGTACTTC.

The chain combines TRBV6-2 or TRBV6-3 with TRBJ1-6; 7 positions agree with TRBD1. Germline trimming cut 2 bases from V and 0 bases from J; bases unmatched to any gene: 4. This CDR3 spans 17 amino acids. Germline values: CDR1 MNHEY, CDR2 SVGEGT. The CDR3 sequence: CASSYPTGSSYNSPLHF. The CDR3 bases are TGTGCCAGCAGTTACCCGACAGGGAGCTCCTATAATTCACCCCTCCACTTT.

Only one count was recorded for this clone. The J gene is TRBJ2-3, the V gene TRBV12-3 or TRBV12-4; 11 nucleotides align to TRBD2. J was trimmed by 3 bases and V by 9 bases; bases with no gene match: 2. The CDR3 consists of 13 residues. The DNA for the CDR3 is TGTGCCAGTAGCGGGAGGGTTACAGATACGCAGTATTTT. Translating it yields CASSGRVTDTQYF.

Written as DNA, the CDR3 is TGTGCCAGCAGCGCTTTGGTGGGGAGGACCCAGTACTTC. It translates to CASSALVGRTQYF. The chain carries TRBV7-9 and TRBJ2-5, with a weak D call TRBD2 (5 bases). Looked up from germline, CDR1 is SEHNR and CDR2 is FQNEAQ (reference sequence). V was trimmed by 5 bases and J by 7 bases, leaving 14 bases between them. The CDR3 contains 13 residues.

This clone was recorded a few times. This chain joins TRBV27 and TRBJ2-7; 8 bases align to TRBD1. The CDR3 spans 14 residues. The V segment lost 6 bases and the J segment 4 bases; nucleotides outside the gene matches: 8. Germline V CDR1 and CDR2: MNHEY, SMNVEV (reference sequence). CDR3 protein: CASRQAGGSYEQYF. The CDR3 DNA reads TGTGCCAGCAGGCAAGCAGGGGGCTCGTACGAGCAGTACTTC.

The chain employs TRBV25-1 and TRBJ2-7; D gene ambiguous. Trimming left V 1 base short and J 3 bases short, with 7 bases between. Germline V CDR1 and CDR2: MGHDK, SYGVNS. This CDR3 is built from 13 residues. CDR3 sequence reads: CASSELGSYEQYF. In DNA form, the CDR3 reads TGTGCCAGCAGTGAATTGGGCAGCTACGAGCAGTACTTC.